This TCR beta chain was recovered during a study of T cells in Graves' hyperthyroidism and ophthalmopathy. General study results and limits: The authors' 13 V-J model separated ophthalmopathy from stable hyperthyroidism. Most thyroid-expanded clonotypes above 0.001 were also found in blood.

Diagnosis rested on symptoms, serum thyroxine and TRAb, thyroid ultrasound, and orbital computed tomography. Cells are PBMCs isolated from more than 8.5 ml of fresh blood. CDR3 length: 14 residues. V lost 4 bases and J lost 4; bases outside the gene matches: 3. The germline CDR1 and CDR2 sequences are LGHDT and YNNKEL (reference sequence). The source material, RNA transcripts, was used to amplify TCR beta CDR3 regions. An initial round of RT-PCR targeting the TCR CDR3 relied on the HTBI primer set. TCRdb reprocessed the multiplex PCR reads with MiXCR, giving one entry per CDR3 protein. Of about 620,000 distinct CDR3 sequences in the sample, around 15% are singletons; the top ten hold around 3.9%. In the case of this clonotype: The antigen remains undetermined.

The receptor was derived from a young woman with Graves' hyperthyroidism. The rearrangement joins TRBV3-1 to TRBJ2-2; 7 positions match TRBD1. The sample comprised blood. The CDR3: CASSPRDSTGELFF. As DNA, the CDR3 is TGTGCCAGCAGCCCCCGGGACAGCACCGGGGAGCTGTTTTTT.